This TCR beta chain was recorded in a study of cytomegalovirus exposure and HLA in healthy donors. Study-level information: An earlier analysis identified 95 million to 120 million unique TCR beta sequences in about 200 million T cells.

General study findings and limits: Serostatus for CMV was the only available immune exposure information. According to the study, 150 to 200 TCR beta chains were cytomegalovirus-associated. An ancestry cluster, one associated with Asian ancestry, reportedly showed fewer N-insertions than the approximately 650-donor mean in a later analysis.

V shed 0 bases and J 3 bases; nucleotides not matched to a gene: 8. CDR3 size: 17 residues. Germline lookup yields CDR1 WSHSY and CDR2 SAAADI. PCR involved 60 Vbeta and 13 Jbeta primers. Repertoires were generated with immunoSEQ multiplex PCR, while TCRdb's copy carries only in-frame clones and drops some. The data contain over 100,000 clones, roughly 85% of them singletons. On this clone: The antigen remains undetermined.

Specimen: PBMCs. The chain combines TRBV10-2 with TRBJ2-7; TRBD2 aligns across 10 bases. The sequence was collected from a man aged 25 to 45 in good health and CMV-seropositive. CDR3 amino acids: CASSESRGTSVVYEQYV. The CDR3 bases are TGCGCCAGCAGTGAGTCGAGAGGGACTAGCGTCGTCTACGAGCAGTACGTC.